The T cell receptor beta chain described here comes from a study of T cell repertoires in cytomegalovirus infection. Study-wide context: It can be stated that public TCR beta signatures indicated CMV infection as well as a matching HLA type.

TCRdb re-derived calls from the reads in MiXCR, one entry per CDR3 protein. The sample consists of 480,000 or so distinct CDR3 sequences, roughly 12% of them appearing once. There are 17 residues in the CDR3. After removal of 5 bases from V and 9 bases from J, the junction contained 12 bases not matched to a gene. Per germline, CDR1 SGHAT and CDR2 FQNNGV. Study-wide points: The cumulative frequency of public TCR beta families identified carriers of CMV plus the relevant HLA. HLA-C-restricted, CMV-specific TCR beta clonotypes were dominant ex vivo.

This clonotype was seen ten or more times. The antigen is undetermined. The chain uses TRBV11-2 and TRBJ1-6, with 11 positions matching TRBD1. What was sequenced was PBMCs. The origin of this receptor is a human donor in good health (CMV status not recorded). Some clones in this sample may be carry-over from other donors' samples. The DNA of the CDR3 is TGTGCCAGCAGCCACAGGCTGGGACAGGGGGACGGTTCACCCCTCCACTTT. It encodes CASSHRLGQGDGSPLHF. The whole variable domain, remainder taken from reference TRBV11-2 and TRBJ1-6, is EAGVAQSPRYKIIEKRQSVAFWCNPISGHATLYWYQQILGQGPKLLIQFQNNGVVDDSQLPKDRFSAERLKGVDSTLKIQPAKLEDSAVYLCASSHRLGQGDGSPLHFGNGTRLTVT.